A selection of T cell receptor beta chains follows, all from one sample in a study of blood T cells in healthy people across ages. MiXCR was run by TCRdb on the 5' RACE reads, yielding one entry per CDR3 protein. This table holds 800,000 to 1,000,000 distinct CDR3 sequences, around 49% found once. The source material was blood. The receptors were gathered from a man aged 30-40 years in good health. The CDR3 runs from the conserved cysteine through the conserved F or W. A D gene is named only where the DNA matches it firmly. Some rows mark clone size as missing; the rest say once, few, many or name a class of expanded clone.

-	TRBV5-1	TRBJ2-3	-	TGCGCCAGCAGCGTGGAACGGTCAGATACGCAGTATTTT	CASSVERSDTQYF
-	TRBV12-3/TRBV12-4	TRBJ2-1	TRBD1	TGTGCCAGCAGTCCATACTACAGGGGGCTCGTTTCCTACAATGAGCAGTTCTTC	CASSPYYRGLVSYNEQFF
-	TRBV6-1	TRBJ2-1	TRBD1	TGTGCCAGCAGTGAACGGACAGGTGAGGATGAGCAGTTCTTC	CASSERTGEDEQFF
-	TRBV28	TRBJ2-7	-	TGTGCCAGCAGTTTCGCCGGGACCCGCTCATATGAGCAGTACTTC	CASSFAGTRSYEQYF
-	TRBV20-1	TRBJ2-3	-	TGCAGTGCCAGTAGGGGTCGTACAGATACGCAGTATTTT	CSASRGRTDTQYF
-	TRBV12-3/TRBV12-4	TRBJ1-2	TRBD1	TGTGCCAGCAGTCCATTTACCGGGACAGGTTGGGCCGGCTACACCTTC	CASSPFTGTGWAGYTF
-	TRBV29-1	TRBJ2-3	TRBD2	TGCAGCTCAGTGGGGCTAGCGGGGGGAACTAGCACAGATACGCAGTATTTT	CSSVGLAGGTSTDTQYF
few	TRBV20-1	TRBJ1-5	-	TGCAGTGCTATTTTTGCAGACCTAAATCAGCCCCAGCATTTT	CSAIFADLNQPQHF
-	TRBV20-1	TRBJ1-5	TRBD1	TGCAGTGCTAGAGTAGGAGGGACAGGGAGTAATCAGCCCCAGCATTTT	CSARVGGTGSNQPQHF
-	TRBV20-1	TRBJ2-7	TRBD2	TGCAGTGCTAGAGGCGGTCTAGCGGGGGCCTACGAGCAGTACTTC	CSARGGLAGAYEQYF
few	TRBV20-1	TRBJ1-2	-	TGCAGTGCCCTACGGTTTACCGAAGGCTACACCTTC	CSALRFTEGYTF